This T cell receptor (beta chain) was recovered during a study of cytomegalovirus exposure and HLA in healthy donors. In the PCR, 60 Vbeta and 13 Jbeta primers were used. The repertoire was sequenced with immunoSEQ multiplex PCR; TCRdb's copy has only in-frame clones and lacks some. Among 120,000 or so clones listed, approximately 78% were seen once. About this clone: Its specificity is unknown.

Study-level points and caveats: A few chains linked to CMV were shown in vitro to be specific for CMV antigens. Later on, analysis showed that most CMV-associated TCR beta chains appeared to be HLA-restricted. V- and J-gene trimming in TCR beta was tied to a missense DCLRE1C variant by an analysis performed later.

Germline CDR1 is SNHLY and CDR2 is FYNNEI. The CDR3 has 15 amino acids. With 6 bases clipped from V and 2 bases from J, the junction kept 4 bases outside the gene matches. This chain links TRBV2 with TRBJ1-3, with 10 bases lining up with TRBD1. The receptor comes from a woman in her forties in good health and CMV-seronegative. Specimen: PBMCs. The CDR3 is CASSRDRGAGNTIYF. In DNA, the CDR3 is TGTGCCAGCAGCCGGGACAGGGGTGCTGGAAACACCATATATTTT.